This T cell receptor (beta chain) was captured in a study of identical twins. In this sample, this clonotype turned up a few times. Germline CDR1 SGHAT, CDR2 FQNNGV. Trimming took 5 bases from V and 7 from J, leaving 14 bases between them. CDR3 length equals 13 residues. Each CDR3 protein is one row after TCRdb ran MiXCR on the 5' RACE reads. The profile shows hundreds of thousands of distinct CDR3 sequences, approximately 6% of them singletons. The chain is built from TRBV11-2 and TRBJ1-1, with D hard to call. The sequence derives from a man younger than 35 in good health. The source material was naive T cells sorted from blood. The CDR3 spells CASSPPTVYEAFF. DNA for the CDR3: TGTGCCAGCAGCCCACCGACGGTCTATGAAGCTTTCTTT.